The 17 T cell receptor gamma chains below all came from one sample that was sequenced in a study of gamma-delta chains in newborns, infants, children. TCRdb re-processed the reads via CATT. The top ten clones hold about 15% of a sample with over 300 gamma-chain clones, around 83% of them seen once. The sequenced sample was blood, obtained at baseline. Source of these receptors: a child who was a newborn, infant or young child, either healthy, febrile or measles-vaccinated (not recorded which). This table probably holds off-target reads from a library built for another chain.

Remarks on this clone: Because the CDR3's place on the DNA is in doubt, the DNA is left out and the CDR3 is given as listed by TCRdb. No call exists for the J gene, whereas the V gene is TRGV9. The V gene's germline CDR1 is GITISATS and CDR2 ISYDGTV (reference sequence). The CDR3 totals 25 residues, both ends included. CDR3 in amino acids: CACDTAGGSMWDTRQMFFGTGIKLF.

In regard to this clone: The DNA is left out, because the CDR3 cannot be placed on it with certainty; the CDR3 is given as TCRdb lists it. Here the V gene is TRGV9, but the J gene went uncalled. Looked up from germline, CDR1 is GITISATS and CDR2 is ISYDGTV (reference sequence). The CDR3 is 26 residues long, ends included. This CDR3 is CACDSILGDTAWDTRQMFFGTGIKLF.

Note on this clone: The DNA is left out, because the CDR3 cannot be placed on it with certainty; the CDR3 is given as TCRdb lists it. No J gene was assigned, while the V gene was called as TRGV9. The CDR3 totals 26 residues, both ends included. Germline CDR1 is GITISATS and CDR2 is ISYDGTV (reference sequence). The CDR3 region is CACDTLDGESSWDTRQMFFGTGIKLF.

Comment on this clone: It is unclear where the CDR3 begins or ends on the DNA, so no DNA is shown, and the CDR3 is as TCRdb lists it. The V gene is TRGV9, but the J gene lacks a call. Germline assignment: CDR1 GITISATS and CDR2 ISYDGTV (reference sequence). The CDR3 is 26 amino acids in total, end residues counted. CDR3 region: CACDTTGGYSSWDTRQMFFGTGIKLF.

About this clone: The DNA is omitted, as the CDR3 cannot be located on it reliably, and the CDR3 follows TCRdb's listing. The J gene is uncalled and the V gene is TRGV9. Germline loops: CDR1 GITISATS, CDR2 ISYDGTV (reference sequence). The CDR3 spans 23 amino acids, including both terminal residues. The CDR3 protein is CACDTVRSWDTRQMFFGTGIKLF.

There is no J gene call, but TRGV9 is given as the V gene. In germline, CDR1 is GITISATS, CDR2 ISYDGTV (reference sequence). CDR3 length equals 16 residues. The CDR3 loop reads CACDTVGGYPTAQLFF. The CDR3 nucleotides are TGTGCCTGTGACACCGTGGGGGGATACCCGACAGCACAACTCTTCTTT.

Turning to this clone: The DNA is left out, because the CDR3 cannot be placed on it with certainty; the CDR3 is given as TCRdb lists it. The V gene is listed as TRGV9; no J gene was called. From germline, CDR1 is GITISATS and CDR2 ISYDGTV (reference sequence). The CDR3 is 26 residues long, counting both termini. CDR3 protein: CACDTAELGEAWDTRQMFFGTGIKLF.

As to this clone: No DNA is shown, since the ends of the CDR3 on it are uncertain; the CDR3 is the one TCRdb lists. Called V gene: TRGV9; the J gene was not called. The germline gives CDR1 GITISATS, CDR2 ISYDGTV (reference sequence). The CDR3 region is 25 residues in length, termini included. The CDR3 loop is CACDPWGTDSWDTRQMFFGTGIKLF.

In this sample, this clone turned up once. It is unclear where the CDR3 begins or ends on the DNA, so no DNA is shown, and the CDR3 is as TCRdb lists it. Other DNA sequences in this specimen translate into the identical CDR3. CDR3 sequence: CACDTGGYSSWDTRQMFFGTGIKLF. V gene assignment gives TRGV9, but the J gene was left uncalled. The CDR3 sequence runs 25 residues, both termini included. From germline, CDR1 is GITISATS and CDR2 ISYDGTV (reference sequence).

Worth noting for this clone: The DNA is left out, because the CDR3 cannot be placed on it with certainty; the CDR3 is given as TCRdb lists it. The V gene call reads TRGV9; no J gene was called. The germline CDR1 and CDR2 sequences are GITISATS and ISYDGTV (reference sequence). Ends included, the CDR3 has 25 residues. CDR3: CACDTWGSSSWDTRQMFFGTGIKLF.

This clone came up once. For the CDR3, the DNA is TGTGCCTGTGCCTCCCTGGCCGGGGGGCCCTGGCACACAGCACAACTCTTCTTT. It codes for CACASLAGGPWHTAQLFF. The V gene was identified as TRGV9, while no J gene was called. The CDR3 is 18 residues long. Germline CDR1 and CDR2: GITISATS and ISYDGTV (reference sequence).

In the case of this clone: The same CDR3 arises from other DNA sequences in this sample as well. V gene assignment gives TRGV9, but the J gene was left uncalled. Germline V gene data show CDR1 as GITISATS and CDR2 as ISYDGTV (reference sequence). The length of the CDR3 is 14 residues. The CDR3 loop reads CACDVLGDTAQLFF. Written as DNA, the CDR3 is TGTGCCTGTGACGTACTGGGGGATACAGCACAGCTCTTCTTT.

Points on this clone: It is unclear where the CDR3 begins or ends on the DNA, so no DNA is shown, and the CDR3 is as TCRdb lists it. The V gene is given as TRGV9, and no J gene call is available. The length of the CDR3 is 26 amino acids, counting both ends. In germline, CDR1 is GITISATS, CDR2 ISYDGTV (reference sequence). The CDR3 spells CACDATGGYSSWDTRQMFFGTGIKLF.

Concerning this clone: The DNA is left out, because the CDR3 cannot be placed on it with certainty; the CDR3 is given as TCRdb lists it. Additional DNA sequences in this sample encode the identical CDR3. V gene TRGV9 was called; the J gene was not. Germline CDR1 reads GITISATS; CDR2 reads ISYDGTV (reference sequence). Ends included, the CDR3 has 25 residues. The CDR3 reads CACDTGGYASWDTRQMFFGTGIKLF.

Remarks on this clone: No DNA is shown, since the ends of the CDR3 on it are uncertain; the CDR3 is the one TCRdb lists. There is no J gene call, but TRGV9 is given as the V gene. The CDR3 is 24 residues long, counting both termini. Germline V gives CDR1 GITISATS, CDR2 ISYDGTV (reference sequence). The CDR3 is CACDPSYSSWDTRQMFFGTGIKLF.

About this clone itself: No DNA is shown, since the ends of the CDR3 on it are uncertain; the CDR3 is the one TCRdb lists. A V gene of TRGV9 was called, but no J gene was assigned. From its first to its last residue, the CDR3 has 25 amino acids. CDR1 GITISATS and CDR2 ISYDGTV come from the germline V gene (reference sequence). The CDR3 loop reads CACDTGDFLSWDTRQMFFGTGIKLF.

Notes on this clone: The DNA is left out, because the CDR3 cannot be placed on it with certainty; the CDR3 is given as TCRdb lists it. The J gene went uncalled, whereas the V gene is TRGV9. Per the germline V gene, CDR1 is GITISATS and CDR2 is ISYDGTV (reference sequence). The CDR3 contains 27 residues when both ends are counted. CDR3 region: CACDSLLGDTENWDTRQMFFGTGIKLF.